This TCR beta chain stems from a study of shared clonotypes between healthy human individuals. With regard to this clone: Antigen: not known.

Measured with immunoSEQ multiplex PCR; TCRdb has only the in-frame clones, and not every one. The top ten clones hold roughly 0.65% of a sample with about 1.1 million clones, about 84% of them seen once. The CDR3 loop spans 17 amino acids. V was clipped by 2 bases and J by 0 bases, with 16 bases between them. Per germline, CDR1 KGHSH and CDR2 LQKENI. Whole-study results and caveats: Lower generation probabilities were found for non-shared clonotypes than for those shared by all four donors. The small donor group covered limited genetic and exposure diversity.

Sequencing was performed on memory CD4+ T cells from PBMCs. Subset specified: CD45RA-negative fraction. The chain uses TRBV18 and TRBJ1-2; unclear D gene. The sequence came from a man in his late teens or twenties in good health. Some clones in this sample may be carry-over from other donors' samples. CDR3 sequence reads: CASSPFPGTSSNYGYTF. CDR3 nucleotides: TGTGCCAGCTCACCATTCCCAGGAACATCCTCTAACTATGGCTACACCTTC. The full variable domain, rest sourced from reference TRBV18 and TRBJ1-2, is NAGVMQNPRHLVRRRGQEARLRCSPMKGHSHVYWYRQLPEEGLKFMVYLQKENIIDESGMPKERFSAEFPKEGPSILRIQQVVRGDSAAYFCASSPFPGTSSNYGYTFGSGTRLTVV.